A single TCR beta chain is shown here with its context. No antigen is known for it. No much larger clonotype is one base removed from it; base qualities were not supplied. The data were obtained in a study of immune characteristics of hereditary and idiopathic chronic pancreatitis. Study-level background: Local pancreatic immune cells and TCRbeta repertoires were profiled in hereditary and idiopathic chronic pancreatitis and were compared with control organ donor pancreases. The gDNA-based approach was selected because the approach required minimal in vitro experimental manipulation of T cells infiltrating the pancreas. TCRbeta sequencing included about five control pancreases, about 7 pancreases with hereditary chronic pancreatitis and roughly six pancreases with idiopathic chronic pancreatitis.

The investigation overall reported the following: Among approximately 12 chronic pancreatitis patients, the number of productive TCR rearrangements showed a positive correlation with disease severity scores. Chronic pancreatitis caused by alcohol use was not included in the study. Compared with controls, both chronic pancreatitis groups had significantly higher TCRbeta repertoire diversity and lower clonality. Because patient tissue could be obtained only at the time of TPIAT, immune findings may have been influenced by differences in disease duration. Vbeta-Jbeta gene family usage, including TRBV10, TRBV19, TRBV23 and TRBV5, differed between hereditary and idiopathic chronic pancreatitis.

Pancreas tissue with chronic pancreatitis was obtained from patients having total pancreatectomy with islet autotransplantation (TPIAT). No known history of diabetes was present in the included chronic pancreatitis patients. Genomic DNA was extracted directly from bulk pancreas tissue, without T cell sorting, for TCRbeta sequencing. No particular cause of disease was identified in idiopathic chronic pancreatitis patients. Pancreas tissues from patients and organ donors were collected consecutively at two US centers. The V end loses 7 bases and the J end loses 4 bases, and a stretch of 22 bases separates them. The germline V gene encodes CDR1 MDHEN and CDR2 SYDVKM. Counted from cysteine to phenylalanine, this CDR3 has 16 amino acids. CDR3 DNA is the only sequence kept; it has 48 bases, read in frame from the first base. Libraries were made using the immunoSEQ multiplex PCR assay. From pancreatic genomic DNA, the TCRbeta CDR3 region and adjacent sequences were amplified and sequenced. Per the source publication's procedure: Repertoire diversity was assessed as a mean normalized Shannon-Wiener index, together with productive clonality and counts of productive rearrangements. Control and chronic pancreatitis repertoire metrics were compared by means of the nonparametric Mann-Whitney U test. CDR3beta sequences with identical amino acid composition and length across subjects were defined as shared clonotypes. TCRdb took this table from immuneACCESS and kept in-frame rearrangements with V and J called. Such tables lack part of the clones; where checked against another copy, unresolved V genes explain under half of the gap, and the rest is unexplained. V and J calls and clone size are those listed in that table; D and trimming were worked out from the DNA. The sample profile shows thousands of clones; roughly 83% of them were found once. The leading ten clones occupy 12% to 15% of the sample.

Sample: pancreas tissue with idiopathic chronic pancreatitis. The sample's cell subset or site label is to be understood as: chronic pancreatitis without an identified cause. The rearrangement joined TRBV28 to TRBJ1-2; perhaps TRBD1 is the D gene, with 5 bases matching. This clonotype was obtained from a human donor with chronic pancreatitis. The CDR3 loop reads CASMKTTGVATYGYTF. DNA sequence: TGTGCCAGCATGAAAACCACAGGAGTTGCGACCTATGGCTACACCTTC.